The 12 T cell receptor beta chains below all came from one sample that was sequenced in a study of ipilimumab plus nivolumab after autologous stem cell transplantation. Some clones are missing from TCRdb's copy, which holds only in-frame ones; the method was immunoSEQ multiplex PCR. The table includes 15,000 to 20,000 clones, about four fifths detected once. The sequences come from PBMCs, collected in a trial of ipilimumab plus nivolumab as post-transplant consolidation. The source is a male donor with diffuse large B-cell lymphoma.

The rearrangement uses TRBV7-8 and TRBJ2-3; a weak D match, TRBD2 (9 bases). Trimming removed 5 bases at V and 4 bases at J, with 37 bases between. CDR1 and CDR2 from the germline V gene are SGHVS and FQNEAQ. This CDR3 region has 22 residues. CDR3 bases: TGTGCCAGCAGCCGACCAGGGGGCTTCAAAGGCACGGGACTAGCCGTCCCAGATACGCAGTATTTT. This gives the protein CASSRPGGFKGTGLAVPDTQYF.

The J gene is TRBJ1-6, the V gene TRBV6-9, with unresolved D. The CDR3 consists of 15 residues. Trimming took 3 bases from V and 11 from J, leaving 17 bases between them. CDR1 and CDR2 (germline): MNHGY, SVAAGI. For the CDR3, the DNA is TGTGCCAGCAGTTACTCGAGCCTCGGAAGGGCACCCCTCCACTTT. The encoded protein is CASSYSSLGRAPLHF.

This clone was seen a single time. The CDR3 sequence: CASSRQAEVMGVGYTF. The CDR3 bases are TGCGCCAGCAGCCGTCAAGCGGAGGTGATGGGCGTAGGCTACACCTTC. This chain uses TRBV5-1 with TRBJ1-2; no reliable D call. The CDR3 length is 16 residues. V was shortened by 4 bases and J by 8 bases, with 24 bases between the two germline ends. The germline V gene has CDR1 SGHRS and CDR2 YFSETQ.

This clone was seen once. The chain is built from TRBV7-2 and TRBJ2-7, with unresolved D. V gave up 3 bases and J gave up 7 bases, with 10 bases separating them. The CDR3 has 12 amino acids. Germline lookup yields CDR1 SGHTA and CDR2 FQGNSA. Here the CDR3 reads CASSLLGPEQYF. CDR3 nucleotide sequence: TGTGCCAGCAGCTTGTTGGGCCCTGAGCAGTACTTC.

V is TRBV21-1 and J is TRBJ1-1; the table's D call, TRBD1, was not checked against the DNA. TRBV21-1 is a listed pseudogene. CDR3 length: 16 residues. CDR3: CASSKGDEDKNTEAFF. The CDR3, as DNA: TGTGCCAGCAGCAAAGGAGACGAGGACAAGAACACTGAAGCTTTCTTT.

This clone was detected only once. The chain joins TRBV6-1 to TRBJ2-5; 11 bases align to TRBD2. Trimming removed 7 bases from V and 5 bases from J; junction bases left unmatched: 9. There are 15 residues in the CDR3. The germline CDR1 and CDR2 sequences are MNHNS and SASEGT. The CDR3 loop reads CASMYSGGAVETQYF. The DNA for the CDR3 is TGTGCCAGCATGTATAGCGGGGGGGCCGTGGAGACCCAGTACTTC.

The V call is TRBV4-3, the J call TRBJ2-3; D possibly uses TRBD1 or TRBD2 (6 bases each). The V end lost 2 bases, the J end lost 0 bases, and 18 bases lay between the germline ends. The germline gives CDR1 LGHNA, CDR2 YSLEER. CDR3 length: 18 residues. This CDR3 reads CASSQPFDRGASTDTQYF. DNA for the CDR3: TGCGCCAGCAGCCAACCTTTCGATAGGGGGGCCAGCACAGATACGCAGTATTTT.

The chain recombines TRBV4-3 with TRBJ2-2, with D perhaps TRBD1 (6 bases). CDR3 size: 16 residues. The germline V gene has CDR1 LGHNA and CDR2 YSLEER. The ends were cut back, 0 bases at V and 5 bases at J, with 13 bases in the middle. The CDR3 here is CASSQDARGRTGELFF. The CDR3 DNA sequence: TGCGCCAGCAGCCAAGATGCCAGGGGAAGAACCGGGGAGCTGTTTTTT.

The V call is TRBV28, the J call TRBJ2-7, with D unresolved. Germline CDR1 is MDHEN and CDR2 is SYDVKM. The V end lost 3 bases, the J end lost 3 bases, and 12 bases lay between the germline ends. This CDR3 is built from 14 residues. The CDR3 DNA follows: TGTGCCAGCAGTTTTAATGAACAGTACTACGAGCAGTACTTC. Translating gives CASSFNEQYYEQYF.

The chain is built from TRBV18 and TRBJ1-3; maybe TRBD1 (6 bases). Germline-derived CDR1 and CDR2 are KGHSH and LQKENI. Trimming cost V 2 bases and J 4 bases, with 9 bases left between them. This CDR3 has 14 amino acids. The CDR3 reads CASSPDRLGNTIYF. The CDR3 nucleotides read TGTGCCAGCTCACCAGACAGGCTCGGAAACACCATATATTTT.

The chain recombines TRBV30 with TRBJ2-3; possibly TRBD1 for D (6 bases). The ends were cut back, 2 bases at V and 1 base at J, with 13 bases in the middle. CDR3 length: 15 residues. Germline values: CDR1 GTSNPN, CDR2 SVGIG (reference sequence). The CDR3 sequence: CAWSLAAGGTDTQYF. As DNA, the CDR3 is TGTGCCTGGAGTCTGGCGGCAGGGGGCACAGATACGCAGTATTTT.

CDR3 loop: CASSSGLGLGTQYF. In nucleotides, the CDR3 is TGTGCCAGCAGCTCCGGATTGGGCCTCGGTACGCAGTATTTT. The chain employs TRBV5-4 and TRBJ2-3, with no clear D. This CDR3 is built from 14 residues. Germline CDR1 reads SGHNT; CDR2 reads YYREEE (reference sequence). Trimming took off 3 bases at V and 8 bases at J, with 16 bases between the two ends.